These T cell receptor beta chains were read from a single sample in a study of shared clonotypes between healthy human individuals. TCRdb's table, derived via immunoSEQ multiplex PCR, lists solely in-frame clones and lacks some. The sample yields around 2.1 million clones, about 92% seen once. Sequenced sample: naive CD8+ T cells from PBMCs. Receptors originate from a man aged 18 to 35 in good health. Some clones in this sample may be carry-over from other donors' samples. Both conserved end residues are trimmed from each CDR3.

cdr3_aa j_call v_call
ASSPGLAVEQY TRBJ2-7 TRBV5-5
ASSSRESSYNEQF TRBJ2-1 TRBV7-8
ASRFNPPGGSYNEQF TRBJ2-1 TRBV7-9
ASSLSLAGRADTQY TRBJ2-3 TRBV9
ASSLGQVLPYEQY TRBJ2-7 TRBV5-5
ASRPATGTYSNQPQH TRBJ1-5 TRBV27
ASSPHNRERMNTEAF TRBJ1-1 TRBV5-1
ASSIRDRRAKLF TRBJ1-4 TRBV19
ASRPGLYLSYEQY TRBJ2-7 TRBV11-2
ASSEARRLSYEQY TRBJ2-7 TRBV6-1
ASSPSHVSAGVETQY TRBJ2-5 TRBV27
ASSIRGPSNTEAF TRBJ1-1 TRBV27
ASSAGTGDSETQY TRBJ2-5 TRBV7-9
ASSLTGMNTEAF TRBJ1-1 TRBV18
ASSIGDGAEQF TRBJ2-1 TRBV19
ASSKSGDTEAF TRBJ1-1 TRBV9
ASSLGFQETQY TRBJ2-5 TRBV28
AISTGTGVFGANVLT TRBJ2-6 TRBV10-3
ASSAPGQAYEQY TRBJ2-7 TRBV2
ASSDLDRAWMTEAF TRBJ1-1 TRBV2
ASAVLAGNWVARTDTQY TRBJ2-3 TRBV13
ASSSRRLLDYGYT TRBJ1-2 TRBV11-2
ASSSTDETQY TRBJ2-5 TRBV9
ASSEAITGELF TRBJ2-2 TRBV6-1
ASSLSALSGQLNNEQF TRBJ2-1 TRBV5-5
ATSNPHWGEGHRTTDTQY TRBJ2-3 TRBV15
ASSWGQELNTEAF TRBJ1-1 TRBV7-9
ASSSGGVNEQY TRBJ2-7 TRBV5-1
ASTLAGGGSYNEQF TRBJ2-1 TRBV19
ASSQDRTSSYEQY TRBJ2-7 TRBV4-3
ASSLYRGFGETQY TRBJ2-5 TRBV7-3
ASSHRGSGEGYT TRBJ1-2 TRBV4-1
ASSAAGGSGYGYT TRBJ1-2 TRBV28
ASSASGAGELF TRBJ2-2 TRBV9
ASSPPETYNSNQPQH TRBJ1-5 TRBV28
ASSLAGLVGEQF TRBJ2-1 TRBV7-9
ASSLAVAGGPGAKNIQY TRBJ2-4 TRBV7-9
ATDHGSNQPQH TRBJ1-5 TRBV19
ASSQDRSGANVLT TRBJ2-6 TRBV4-3